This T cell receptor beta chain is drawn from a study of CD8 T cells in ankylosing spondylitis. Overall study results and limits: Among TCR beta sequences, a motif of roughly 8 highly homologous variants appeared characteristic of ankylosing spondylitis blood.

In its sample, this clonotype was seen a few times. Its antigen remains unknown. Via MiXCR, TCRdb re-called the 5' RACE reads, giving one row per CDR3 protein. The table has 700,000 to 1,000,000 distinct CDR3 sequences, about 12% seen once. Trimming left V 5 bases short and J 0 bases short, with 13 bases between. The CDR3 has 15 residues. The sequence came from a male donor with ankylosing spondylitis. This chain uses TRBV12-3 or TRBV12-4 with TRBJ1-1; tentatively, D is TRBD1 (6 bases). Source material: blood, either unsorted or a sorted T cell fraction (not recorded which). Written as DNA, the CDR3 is TGTGCCAGCAGTCCTCAAGGACAGCTGAACACTGAAGCTTTCTTT. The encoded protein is CASSPQGQLNTEAFF.